Following are 25 T cell receptor beta chains from one sample sequenced in a study of T cell responses to AZD1222 COVID-19 vaccine. Assay used: immunoSEQ multiplex PCR; TCRdb lists only in-frame clones, some missing. The sample gives about 120,000 clones, 70% to 90% of which show up once; approximately 28% is in the top ten. Sequencing was performed on peripheral blood, taken on day 0 of AZD1222 vaccination. Receptor source: an adult in good health.

The CDR3 coding sequence is TGTGCCAGCAGTTTCGGGACAGGGTTTGGCTACACCTTC. It encodes CASSFGTGFGYTF. This rearrangement joins TRBV27 to TRBJ1-2; 9 bases align to TRBD1. This CDR3 has 13 amino acids. Per germline, CDR1 MNHEY and CDR2 SMNVEV (reference sequence). With 3 bases clipped from V and 7 bases from J, the junction kept 3 bases outside the gene matches.

CDR3: CASSRLETQYF. For the CDR3, the DNA is TGTGCCAGCAGCAGGCTGGAGACCCAGTACTTC. This chain joins TRBV11-2 and TRBJ2-5; D unresolved. Trimming took 5 bases from V and 5 from J, leaving 6 bases between them. The germline CDR1 and CDR2 sequences are SGHAT and FQNNGV. This CDR3 contains 11 residues.

The chain recombines TRBV9 with TRBJ2-7; 10 nucleotides align to TRBD1. The CDR3 sequence is 14 residues long. J was trimmed by 6 bases and V by 3 bases; bases with no gene match: 6. Germline values: CDR1 SGDLS, CDR2 YYNGEE. The CDR3 protein is CASSAAGTGAEQYF. CDR3 in DNA: TGTGCCAGCAGCGCCGCCGGGACAGGGGCCGAGCAGTACTTC.

CDR3 bases: TGTGCCAGCACAGGGATCCTGAACACTGAAGCTTTCTTT. Amino acids: CASTGILNTEAFF. The genes are TRBV6-5 and TRBJ1-1; tentative D call: TRBD1 (5 bases). The CDR3 totals 13 residues. Trimming left V 7 bases short and J 0 bases short, with 9 bases between. CDR1 MNHEY and CDR2 SVGAGI come from the germline V gene.

This clone was seen just once. V is TRBV19 and J is TRBJ2-2; 8 positions agree with TRBD1. J gave up 5 bases and V 8 bases, and 13 bases lay outside the gene matches. CDR3 length: 16 amino acids. Germline CDR1 and CDR2: LNHDA and SQIVND (reference sequence). CDR3 amino acids: CASRLLRDRRTGELFF. CDR3 bases: TGTGCCAGTCGTCTTTTACGGGACAGGCGAACCGGGGAGCTGTTTTTT.

The chain combines TRBV24-1 with TRBJ2-3; no definite D call. The CDR3 has 13 amino acids. V lost 4 bases, J lost 4 bases, and 8 bases lay in between. The germline V gene encodes CDR1 KGHDR and CDR2 SFDVKD. The CDR3: CATSEHSADTQYF. The CDR3, as DNA: TGTGCCACCAGTGAACACTCGGCAGATACGCAGTATTTT.

The gene calls are TRBV18 and TRBJ2-7; the match to TRBD1 covers 8 bases. Trimming removed 6 bases from V and 6 bases from J; junction bases left unmatched: 13. The CDR3 length is 15 residues. CDR1 and CDR2 (germline): KGHSH, LQKENI. This CDR3 reads CASSHGTGLTSEQYF. CDR3 sequence (DNA): TGTGCCAGCTCCCACGGGACAGGTTTGACGTCCGAGCAGTACTTC.

The table lists this clone with a count of one. This chain uses TRBV20-1 with TRBJ2-3, with a tentative D call TRBD2 (5 bases). CDR1 DFQATT and CDR2 SNEGSKA come from the germline V gene (reference sequence). CDR3 length equals 11 residues. Trimming cost V 6 bases and J 7 bases, with 11 bases left between them. This CDR3 reads CSADSGYTQYF. The CDR3 DNA is TGCAGTGCCGACTCGGGGTATACGCAGTATTTT.

The DNA for the CDR3 is TGTGCCAGCAGCCAAGAAGGGAGTGGCGAAAAACTGTTTTTT. Amino acid sequence: CASSQEGSGEKLFF. The chain links TRBV3-1 (or the pseudogene TRBV3-2) to TRBJ1-4; unclear D gene. Looked up from germline, CDR1 is LGHDT and CDR2 is YNNKEL (reference sequence). The CDR3 totals 14 residues. V lost 0 bases and J 8 bases, leaving 10 bases between the germline ends.

This chain uses TRBV7-6 with TRBJ1-5; D perhaps matches TRBD1 (5 bases). This CDR3 region has 13 residues. The germline V gene has CDR1 SGHVS and CDR2 FNYEAQ. The V end was cut by 5 bases, the J end by 4 bases, with 9 bases between. The chain's CDR3 is CASSLQENQPQHF. DNA for the CDR3: TGTGCCAGCAGCCTACAGGAGAATCAGCCCCAGCATTTT.

This chain connects TRBV10-2 to TRBJ1-2, with TRBD1 matching over 11 bases. Germline V lookup: CDR1 WSHSY, CDR2 SAAADI. V lost 8 bases to trimming and J lost 5 bases; unmatched junction nucleotides: 10. This CDR3 contains 15 residues. The CDR3 DNA reads TGCGCCAGCCAAGAAACAGGGACAGGGGGGTATGGCTACACCTTC. Its translation: CASQETGTGGYGYTF.

The chain couples TRBV18 to TRBJ2-2; tentatively, D is TRBD1 or TRBD2 (5 bases each). V was clipped by 3 bases and J by 6 bases, with 20 bases between them. Germline CDR1 reads KGHSH; CDR2 reads LQKENI. The CDR3 runs 17 residues. Here the CDR3 DNA reads TGTGCCAGCTCACCCTTCGGGCAGGGACCTTCGTCCGGGGAGCTGTTTTTT. Translation: CASSPFGQGPSSGELFF.

The V call is TRBV5-3, the J call TRBJ1-1; 7 nucleotides match TRBD1. TRBV5-3 is marked as an open reading frame, function uncertain. V shed 7 bases and J 1 base; nucleotides not matched to a gene: 1. The length of the CDR3 is 12 residues. The CDR3 protein is CARGTENTEAFF. Here the CDR3 DNA reads TGTGCCAGAGGGACAGAGAACACTGAAGCTTTCTTT.

V and J are TRBV27 and TRBJ1-2; 7 bases agree with TRBD1. Germline CDR1 reads MNHEY; CDR2 reads SMNVEV (reference sequence). The CDR3 sequence is 14 residues long. After removal of 5 bases from V and 0 bases from J, the junction contained 3 bases not matched to a gene. The CDR3 loop reads CASSRQGSNYGYTF. The CDR3 DNA is TGTGCCAGCAGTCGACAGGGATCTAACTATGGCTACACCTTC.

CDR3 nucleotide sequence: TGCGCCAGCAGCTTGGCAACGGATTCACCCCTCCACTTT. Its translation is CASSLATDSPLHF. The genes are TRBV5-1 and TRBJ1-6, with no clear D. The CDR3 is 13 residues long. In germline, CDR1 is SGHRS, CDR2 YFSETQ. V gave up 0 bases and J gave up 8 bases, with 6 bases separating them.

The chain is built from TRBV2 and TRBJ2-1, with 10 bases lining up with TRBD2. The length of the CDR3 is 15 residues. The J segment lost 9 bases and the V segment lost 3 bases, leaving 8 bases of the junction unmatched. The germline V gene has CDR1 SNHLY and CDR2 FYNNEI. CDR3 residues: CASSERLAGAGEQFF. As DNA, the CDR3 is TGTGCCAGCAGTGAGCGGCTAGCGGGGGCAGGTGAGCAGTTCTTC.

The chain joins TRBV11-2 to TRBJ2-6, with 9 bases identical to TRBD1. Trimming at V came to 2 bases and at J to 0 bases, leaving 5 bases not matched to a gene. The germline CDR1 and CDR2 sequences are SGHAT and FQNNGV. The CDR3 is made up of 18 amino acids. As DNA, the CDR3 is TGTGCCAGCAGCTTACCGGGACAGGGCCTCTCTGGGGCCAACGTCCTGACTTTC. Its translation is CASSLPGQGLSGANVLTF.

The chain recombines TRBV7-9 with TRBJ2-7; tentative D call: TRBD2 (5 bases). V lost 1 base and J lost 2, with 9 bases in between. The germline V gene has CDR1 SEHNR and CDR2 FQNEAQ (reference sequence). This CDR3 region has 14 residues. CDR3 DNA: TGTGCCAGCAGCTTAGGCCCGGGAACCTACGAGCAGTACTTC. Translated: CASSLGPGTYEQYF.

The chain joins TRBV3-1 (or the pseudogene TRBV3-2) to TRBJ2-1, with a weak D call TRBD2 (5 bases). CDR1 and CDR2 from the germline V gene are LGHDT and YNNKEL (reference sequence). CDR3 size: 15 residues. Trimming shortened V by 4 bases and J by 1 base, and 11 bases separated the two germline ends. The CDR3 protein is CASSRESDSYNEQFF. CDR3 nucleotides: TGTGCCAGCAGCCGGGAGAGTGATTCCTACAATGAGCAGTTCTTC.

This chain links TRBV19 with TRBJ1-2; D is unclear. V lost 6 bases, J lost 2 bases, and 10 bases lay in between. CDR1 LNHDA and CDR2 SQIVND come from the germline V gene (reference sequence). The CDR3 is 13 amino acids. Here the CDR3 reads CASRGSRNYGYTF. CDR3 in DNA: TGTGCCAGTAGGGGTTCGAGAAACTATGGCTACACCTTC.

The CDR3, as DNA: TGTGCCAGCAGCCGGGTGGGACAGACCGACGAGCAGTACTTC. The encoded protein is CASSRVGQTDEQYF. This chain links TRBV3-1 (or the pseudogene TRBV3-2) with TRBJ2-7; TRBD1 aligns across 7 bases. V lost 4 bases, J lost 5 bases, and 8 bases stayed unmatched. The CDR3 is 14 residues long. From germline, CDR1 is LGHDT and CDR2 YNNKEL (reference sequence).

The chain combines TRBV20-1 with TRBJ1-1; TRBD1 matches at 7 bases. The ends lost 5 bases at V and 5 bases at J; junction bases unmatched: 11. The CDR3 is 14 residues long. Per germline, CDR1 DFQATT and CDR2 SNEGSKA (reference sequence). CDR3 sequence reads: CSARGAGRGTEAFF. The CDR3 nucleotides read TGCAGTGCTCGTGGAGCGGGCAGGGGGACTGAAGCTTTCTTT.

The V call is TRBV5-1, the J call TRBJ2-3, with TRBD2 as a possible D gene (6 bases). V was clipped by 7 bases and J by 0 bases, with 15 bases between them. This CDR3 is built from 15 residues. The germline CDR1 and CDR2 sequences are SGHRS and YFSETQ. As DNA, the CDR3 is TGCGCCAGCTGGGGAGTCGGGGGAAGCACAGATACGCAGTATTTT. Translating gives CASWGVGGSTDTQYF.

The chain carries TRBV3-1 (or the pseudogene TRBV3-2) and TRBJ2-1, with D possibly being TRBD2 (6 bases). Trimming removed 1 base from V and 5 bases from J, with 15 bases in between. The CDR3 covers 16 residues. Looked up from germline, CDR1 is LGHDT and CDR2 is YNNKEL (reference sequence). The CDR3 loop is CASSQASPGSNNEQFF. CDR3 DNA sequence: TGTGCCAGCAGCCAAGCTTCTCCCGGGAGCAACAATGAGCAGTTCTTC.

This clone was seen a single time. V is TRBV3-1 (or the pseudogene TRBV3-2) and J is TRBJ1-1; D may be TRBD1 (5 bases). Germline V lookup: CDR1 LGHDT, CDR2 YNNKEL (reference sequence). Trimming removed 0 bases at V and 10 bases at J, with 15 bases between. The CDR3 is made up of 14 amino acids. The CDR3 reads CASSQEGTPGRAFF. The CDR3 DNA is TGTGCCAGCAGCCAAGAGGGGACCCCGGGTCGAGCTTTCTTT.